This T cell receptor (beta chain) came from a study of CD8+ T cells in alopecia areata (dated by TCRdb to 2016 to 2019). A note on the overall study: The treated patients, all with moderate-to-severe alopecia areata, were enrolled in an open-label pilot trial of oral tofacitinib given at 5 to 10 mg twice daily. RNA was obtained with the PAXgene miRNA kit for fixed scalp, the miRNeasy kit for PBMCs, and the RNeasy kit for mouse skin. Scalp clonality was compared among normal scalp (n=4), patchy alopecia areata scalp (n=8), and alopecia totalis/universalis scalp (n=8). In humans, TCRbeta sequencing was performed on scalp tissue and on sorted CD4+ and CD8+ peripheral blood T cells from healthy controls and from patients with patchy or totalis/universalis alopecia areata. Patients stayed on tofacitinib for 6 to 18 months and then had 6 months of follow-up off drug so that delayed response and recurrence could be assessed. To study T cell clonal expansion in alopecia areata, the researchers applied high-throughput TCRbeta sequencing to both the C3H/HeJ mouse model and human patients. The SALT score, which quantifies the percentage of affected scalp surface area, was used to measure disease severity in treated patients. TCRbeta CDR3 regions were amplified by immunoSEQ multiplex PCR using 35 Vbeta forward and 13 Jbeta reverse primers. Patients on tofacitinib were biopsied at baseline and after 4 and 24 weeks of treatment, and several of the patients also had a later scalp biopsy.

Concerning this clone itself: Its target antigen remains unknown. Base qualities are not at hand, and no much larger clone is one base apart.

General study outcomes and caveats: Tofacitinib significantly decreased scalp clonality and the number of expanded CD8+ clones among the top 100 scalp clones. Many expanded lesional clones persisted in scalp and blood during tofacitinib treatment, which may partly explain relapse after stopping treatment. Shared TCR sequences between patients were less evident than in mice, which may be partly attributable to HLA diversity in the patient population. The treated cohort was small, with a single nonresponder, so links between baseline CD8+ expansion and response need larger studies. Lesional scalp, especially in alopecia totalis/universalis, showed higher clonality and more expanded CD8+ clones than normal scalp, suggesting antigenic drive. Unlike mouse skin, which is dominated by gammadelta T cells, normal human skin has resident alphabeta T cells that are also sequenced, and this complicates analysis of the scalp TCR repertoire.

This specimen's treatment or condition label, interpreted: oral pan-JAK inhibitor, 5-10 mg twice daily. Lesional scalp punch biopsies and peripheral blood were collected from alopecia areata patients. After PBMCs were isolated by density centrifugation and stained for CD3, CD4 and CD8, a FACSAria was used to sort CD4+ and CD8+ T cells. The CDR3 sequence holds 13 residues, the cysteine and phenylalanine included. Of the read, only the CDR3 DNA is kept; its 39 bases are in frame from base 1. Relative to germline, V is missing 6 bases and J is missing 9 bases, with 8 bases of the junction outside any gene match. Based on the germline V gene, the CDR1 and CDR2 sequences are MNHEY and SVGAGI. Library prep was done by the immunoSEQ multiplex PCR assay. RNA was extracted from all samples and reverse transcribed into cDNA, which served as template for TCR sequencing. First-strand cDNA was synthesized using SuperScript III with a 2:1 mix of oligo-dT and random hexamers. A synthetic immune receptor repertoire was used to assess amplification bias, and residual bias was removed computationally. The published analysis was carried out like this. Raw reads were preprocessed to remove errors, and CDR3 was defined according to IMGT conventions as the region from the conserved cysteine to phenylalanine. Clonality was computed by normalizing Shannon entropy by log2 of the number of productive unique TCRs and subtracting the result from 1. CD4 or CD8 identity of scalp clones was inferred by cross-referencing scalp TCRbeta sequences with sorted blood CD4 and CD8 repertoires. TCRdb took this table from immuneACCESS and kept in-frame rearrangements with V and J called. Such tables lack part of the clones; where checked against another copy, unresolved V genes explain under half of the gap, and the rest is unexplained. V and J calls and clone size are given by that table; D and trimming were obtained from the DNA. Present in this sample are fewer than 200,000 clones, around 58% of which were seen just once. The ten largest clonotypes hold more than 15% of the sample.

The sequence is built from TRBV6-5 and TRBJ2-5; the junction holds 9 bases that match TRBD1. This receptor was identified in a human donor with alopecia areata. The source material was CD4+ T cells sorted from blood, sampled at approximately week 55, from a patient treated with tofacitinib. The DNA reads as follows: TGTGCCAGCAGAGGGACAGGGAAAGGGGCCCAGTACTTC. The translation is CASRGTGKGAQYF.